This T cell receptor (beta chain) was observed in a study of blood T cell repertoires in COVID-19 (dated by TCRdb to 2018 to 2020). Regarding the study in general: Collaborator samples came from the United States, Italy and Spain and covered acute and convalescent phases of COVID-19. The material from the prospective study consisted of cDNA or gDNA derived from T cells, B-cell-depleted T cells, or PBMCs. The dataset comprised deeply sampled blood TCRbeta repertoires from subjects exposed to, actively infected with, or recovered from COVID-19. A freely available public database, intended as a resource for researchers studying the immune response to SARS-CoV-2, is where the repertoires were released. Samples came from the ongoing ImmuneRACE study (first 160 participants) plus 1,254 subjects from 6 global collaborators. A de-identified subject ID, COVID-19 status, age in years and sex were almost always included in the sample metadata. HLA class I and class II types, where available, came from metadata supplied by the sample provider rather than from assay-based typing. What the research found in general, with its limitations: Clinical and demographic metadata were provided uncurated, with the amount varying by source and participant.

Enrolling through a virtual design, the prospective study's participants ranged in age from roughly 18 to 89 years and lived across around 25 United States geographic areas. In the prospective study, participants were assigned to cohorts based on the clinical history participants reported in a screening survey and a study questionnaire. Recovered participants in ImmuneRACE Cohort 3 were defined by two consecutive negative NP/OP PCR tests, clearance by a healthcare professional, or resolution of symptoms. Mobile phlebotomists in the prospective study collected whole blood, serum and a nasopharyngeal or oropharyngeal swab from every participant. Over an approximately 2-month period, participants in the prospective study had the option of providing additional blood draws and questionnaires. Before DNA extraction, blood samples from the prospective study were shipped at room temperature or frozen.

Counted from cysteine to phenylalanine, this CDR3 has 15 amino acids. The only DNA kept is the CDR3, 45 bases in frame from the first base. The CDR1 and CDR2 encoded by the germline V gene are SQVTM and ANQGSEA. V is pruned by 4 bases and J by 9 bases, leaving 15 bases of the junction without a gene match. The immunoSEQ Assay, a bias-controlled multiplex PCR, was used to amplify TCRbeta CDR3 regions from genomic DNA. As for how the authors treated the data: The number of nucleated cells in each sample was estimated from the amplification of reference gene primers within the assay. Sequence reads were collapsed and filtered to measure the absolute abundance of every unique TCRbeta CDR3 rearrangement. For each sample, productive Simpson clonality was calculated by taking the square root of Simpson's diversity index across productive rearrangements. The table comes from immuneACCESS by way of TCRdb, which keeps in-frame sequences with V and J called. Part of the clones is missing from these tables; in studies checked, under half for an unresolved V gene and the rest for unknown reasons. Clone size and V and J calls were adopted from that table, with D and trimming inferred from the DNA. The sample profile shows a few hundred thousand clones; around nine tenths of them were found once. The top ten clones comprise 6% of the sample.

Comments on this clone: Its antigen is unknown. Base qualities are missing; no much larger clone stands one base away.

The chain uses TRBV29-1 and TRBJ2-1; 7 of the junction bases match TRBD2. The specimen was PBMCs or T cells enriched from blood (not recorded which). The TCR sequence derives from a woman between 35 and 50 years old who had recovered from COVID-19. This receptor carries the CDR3 CSVVGGRATGGEQFF. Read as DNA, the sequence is TGCAGCGTTGTAGGCGGGAGAGCGACGGGGGGTGAGCAGTTCTTC.